The 5 T cell receptor beta chains reported below all come from one sample, sequenced in a study of PD-1 blockade in classical Hodgkin lymphoma. The assay was immunoSEQ multiplex PCR, and TCRdb's table has in-frame clones only and misses some. The sample lists about 90,000 clones, 75% to 95% occurring once. Time point given: cycle 4 day 1 (C4D1), after more than five weeks of nivolumab. No patient escaped relapse after autologous stem cell transplantation, and brentuximab vedotin exposure varied. This material consisted of peripheral blood mononuclear cells (PBMCs), taken before the fourth cycle of nivolumab. The receptors derive from a human donor with classical Hodgkin lymphoma.

This chain connects TRBV12-5 to TRBJ1-1, with TRBD1 as a possible D gene (5 bases). The length of the CDR3 is 12 residues. Trimming left V 5 bases short and J 3 bases short, with 7 bases between. Germline V gene lookup returns CDR1 LGHNT and CDR2 FRNRAP. The CDR3 DNA is TGTGCTAGTGGTCCGGGGCACACTGAAGCTTTCTTT. This gives the protein CASGPGHTEAFF.

This rearrangement joins TRBV10-1 to TRBJ2-3, with 9 bases fitting TRBD2. The CDR3 is made up of 16 amino acids. Germline V gene lookup returns CDR1 WNHNN and CDR2 SYGVQD (reference sequence). V was clipped by 5 bases and J by 1 base; unmatched bases: 7. CDR3 sequence (DNA): TGCGCCAGCAGTCTCACCTCTAGCGGGGGCACAGATACGCAGTATTTT. Translated, it gives CASSLTSSGGTDTQYF.

This clone was detected only once. The V call is TRBV30, the J call TRBJ2-5, with 9 positions matching TRBD2. There are 15 residues in the CDR3. Losses at the gene ends were 0 bases for V and 1 base for J; bases not matched to a gene: 3. From germline, CDR1 is GTSNPN and CDR2 SVGIG (reference sequence). The chain's CDR3 is CAWSVARGGQETQYF. The CDR3 nucleotides read TGTGCCTGGAGTGTCGCGCGGGGGGGCCAAGAGACCCAGTACTTC.

The chain joins TRBV19 to TRBJ1-2, with 7 nucleotides matching TRBD1. The germline V gene encodes CDR1 LNHDA and CDR2 SQIVND (reference sequence). With 10 bases clipped from V and 2 bases from J, the junction kept 4 bases outside the gene matches. This CDR3 region has 12 residues. CDR3 bases: TGTGCCATCAGACAGGGCAACTATGGCTACACCTTC. It is translated as CAIRQGNYGYTF.

This clone was detected only once. The V gene is TRBV6-4, the J gene TRBJ2-7, with 7 bases aligning to TRBD2. Per the germline V gene, CDR1 is MRHNA and CDR2 is SNTAGT. The trim removed 0 bases at V and 5 bases at J, leaving 7 bases unmatched. The length of the CDR3 is 15 residues. The CDR3 coding sequence is TGTGCCAGCAGTGACTCGACGGGGGGTAAAAACGAGCAGTACTTC. It yields the protein CASSDSTGGKNEQYF.